This TCR beta chain was documented in a study of T cells in localized non-small cell lung cancer. Broader study findings: Adjacent lung was found to contain a median roughly 50 of the top 100 tumor clones. Greater T cell density in blood accompanied longer overall survival. Uninvolved neighboring lung showed the greatest T cell clonality, exceeding tumor.

The method was immunoSEQ multiplex PCR; TCRdb's version includes in-frame clones alone and lacks a portion of them. The repertoire consists of 25,000 to 30,000 clones, with under 95% occurring once and the leading ten covering 25% to 35%. The V segment lost 4 bases and the J segment 7 bases; nucleotides outside the gene matches: 2. Germline values: CDR1 MNHEY, CDR2 SVGAGI. CDR3 length: 12 residues. As to this clone: Its antigen remains unidentified.

This receptor was taken from a female donor over 55 with stage I lung adenocarcinoma. This specimen was peripheral blood, taken before any cancer treatment. The chain joins TRBV6-5 to TRBJ1-2, with 8 positions matching TRBD1. CDR3 sequence (DNA): TGTGCCAGCAGTTCAGGGGGCCTTGGCTACACCTTC. This codes for CASSSGGLGYTF.